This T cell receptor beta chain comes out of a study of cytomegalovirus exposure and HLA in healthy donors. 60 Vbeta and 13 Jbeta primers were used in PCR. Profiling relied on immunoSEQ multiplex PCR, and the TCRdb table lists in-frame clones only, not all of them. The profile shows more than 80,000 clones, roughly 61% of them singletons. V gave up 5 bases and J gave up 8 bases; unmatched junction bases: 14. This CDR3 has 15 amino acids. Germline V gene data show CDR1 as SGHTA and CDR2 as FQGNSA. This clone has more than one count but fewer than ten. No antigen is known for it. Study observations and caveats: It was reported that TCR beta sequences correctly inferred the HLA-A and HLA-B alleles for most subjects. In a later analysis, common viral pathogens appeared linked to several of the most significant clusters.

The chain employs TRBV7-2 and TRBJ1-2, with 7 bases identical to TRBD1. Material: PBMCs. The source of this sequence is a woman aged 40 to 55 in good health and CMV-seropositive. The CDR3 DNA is TGTGCCAGCAGCCCGAACCCCGACAGGGAACGAGGCTACACCTTC. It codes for CASSPNPDRERGYTF.